The T cell receptor beta chain under discussion was sequenced for a study of blood T cell repertoires in COVID-19. Across the study: Sites in the United States, Italy and Spain provided acute and convalescent COVID-19 samples.

V gave up 7 bases and J gave up 12 bases, with 14 bases separating them. The CDR3 runs to 11 residues. Looked up from germline, CDR1 is LNHDA and CDR2 is SQIVND (reference sequence). As handled by the study authors: Nucleated cell number was recorded as an estimate derived from reference gene primer amplification. Assay: immunoSEQ multiplex PCR; the TCRdb copy retains only in-frame clones and omits some. The DNA was the basis for D and trimming; V, J and clone size are from that table. Of 150,000 to 200,000 clones in the sample, roughly 79% were seen once. The sequence came from a man in his sixties with active or convalescent COVID-19. Input material: peripheral blood. The chain recombines TRBV19 with TRBJ2-3; D unclear. DNA for the CDR3: TGTGCCAGTACCCGGGTCGATTTCCAGTATTTT. Protein product: CASTRVDFQYF. Filled out from reference TRBV19 and TRBJ2-3, the complete variable domain reads DGGITQSPKYLFRKEGQNVTLSCEQNLNHDAMYWYRQDPGQGLRLIYYSQIVNDFQKGDIAEGYSVSREKKESFPLTVTSAQKNPTAFYLCASTRVDFQYFGPGTRLTVL.